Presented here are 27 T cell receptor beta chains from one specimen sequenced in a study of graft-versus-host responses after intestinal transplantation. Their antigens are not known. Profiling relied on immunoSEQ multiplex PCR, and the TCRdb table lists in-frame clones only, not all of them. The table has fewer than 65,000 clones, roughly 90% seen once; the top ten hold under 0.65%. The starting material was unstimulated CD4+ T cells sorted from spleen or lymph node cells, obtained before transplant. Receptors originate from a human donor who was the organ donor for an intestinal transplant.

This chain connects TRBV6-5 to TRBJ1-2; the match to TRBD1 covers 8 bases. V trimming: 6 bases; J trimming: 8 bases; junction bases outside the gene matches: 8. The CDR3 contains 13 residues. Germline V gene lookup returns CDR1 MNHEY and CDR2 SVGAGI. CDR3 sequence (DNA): TGTGCCAGCAGAAACGACAGGGGAGCCGGCTACACCTTC. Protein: CASRNDRGAGYTF.

CDR3 in DNA: TGTGCCAGCAGCTTAGGGGGAGGGCCTCCCGATACGCAGTATTTT. It is translated as CASSLGGGPPDTQYF. The chain links TRBV7-6 to TRBJ2-3; 7 nucleotides match TRBD2. The germline gives CDR1 SGHVS, CDR2 FNYEAQ. V was pared by 1 base and J by 6 bases, with 7 bases of the junction left unmatched. CDR3 size: 15 residues.

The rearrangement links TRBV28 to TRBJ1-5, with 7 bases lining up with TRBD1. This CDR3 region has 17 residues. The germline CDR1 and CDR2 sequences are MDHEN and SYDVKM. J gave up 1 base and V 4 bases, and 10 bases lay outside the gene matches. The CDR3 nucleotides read TGTGCCAGCAGTTCGACCAGGGGGTGGGGAAGCAATCAGCCCCAGCATTTT. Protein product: CASSSTRGWGSNQPQHF.

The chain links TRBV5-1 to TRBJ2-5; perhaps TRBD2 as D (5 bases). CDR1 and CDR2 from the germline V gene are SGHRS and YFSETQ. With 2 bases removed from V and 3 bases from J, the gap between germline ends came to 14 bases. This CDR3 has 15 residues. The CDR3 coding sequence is TGCGCCAGCAGCTTTTGGTTGCCAGCGGAAGAGACCCAGTACTTC. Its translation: CASSFWLPAEETQYF.

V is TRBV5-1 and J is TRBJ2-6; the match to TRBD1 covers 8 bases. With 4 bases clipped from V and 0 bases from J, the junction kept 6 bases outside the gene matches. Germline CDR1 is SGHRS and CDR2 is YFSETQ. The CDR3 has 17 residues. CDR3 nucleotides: TGCGCCAGCAGCACCGGACAGGGTCCCTCTGGGGCCAACGTCCTGACTTTC. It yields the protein CASSTGQGPSGANVLTF.

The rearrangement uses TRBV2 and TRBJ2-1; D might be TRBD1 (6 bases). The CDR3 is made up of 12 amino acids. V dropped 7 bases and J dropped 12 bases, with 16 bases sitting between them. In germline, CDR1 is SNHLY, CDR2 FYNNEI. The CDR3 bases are TGTGCCAGCACCACAGGGTATTCCGGGCAGTTCTTC. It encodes CASTTGYSGQFF.

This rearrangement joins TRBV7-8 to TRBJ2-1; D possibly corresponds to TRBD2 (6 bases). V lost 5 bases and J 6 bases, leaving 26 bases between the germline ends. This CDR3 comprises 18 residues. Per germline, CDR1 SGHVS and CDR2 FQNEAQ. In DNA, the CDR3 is TGTGCCAGCAGCACCCGGCGGCTCTCGCGGACTAACCTCAATGAGCAGTTCTTC. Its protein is CASSTRRLSRTNLNEQFF.

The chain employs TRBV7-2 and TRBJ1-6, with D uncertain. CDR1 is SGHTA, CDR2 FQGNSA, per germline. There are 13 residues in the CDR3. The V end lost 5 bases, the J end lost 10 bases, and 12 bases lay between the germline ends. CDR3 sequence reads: CASSKTQSSPLHF. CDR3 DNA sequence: TGTGCCAGCAGCAAAACACAGAGCTCACCCCTCCACTTT.

In nucleotides, the CDR3 is TGTGCCAGCAGTTCCTACCCCACAGGGACCGAAGCTTTCTTT. This encodes CASSSYPTGTEAFF. The chain recombines TRBV28 with TRBJ1-1; weak D call: TRBD1 (6 bases). Germline values: CDR1 MDHEN, CDR2 SYDVKM. The CDR3 spans 14 residues. Trimming removed 4 bases at V and 8 bases at J, with 17 bases between.

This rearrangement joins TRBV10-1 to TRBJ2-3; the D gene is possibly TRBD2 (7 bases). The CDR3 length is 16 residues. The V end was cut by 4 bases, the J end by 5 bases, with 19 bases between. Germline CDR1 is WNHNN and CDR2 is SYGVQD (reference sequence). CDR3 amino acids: CASSAGQGRGGDTQYF. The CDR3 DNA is TGCGCCAGCAGTGCAGGGCAGGGGCGCGGGGGAGATACGCAGTATTTT.

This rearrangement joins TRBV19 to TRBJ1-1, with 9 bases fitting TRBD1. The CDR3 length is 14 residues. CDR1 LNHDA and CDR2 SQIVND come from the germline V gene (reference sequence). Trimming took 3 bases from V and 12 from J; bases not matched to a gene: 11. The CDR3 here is CASSIARDRVTTFF. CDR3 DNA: TGTGCCAGTAGTATCGCCCGGGACAGGGTGACGACTTTCTTT.

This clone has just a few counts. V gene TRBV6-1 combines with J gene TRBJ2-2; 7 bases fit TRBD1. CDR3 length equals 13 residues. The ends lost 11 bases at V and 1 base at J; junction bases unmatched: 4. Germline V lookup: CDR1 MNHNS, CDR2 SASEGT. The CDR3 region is CAGNRGNTGELFF. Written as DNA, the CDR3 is TGTGCCGGGAACAGGGGGAACACCGGGGAGCTGTTTTTT.

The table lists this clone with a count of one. CDR3 nucleotides: TGTGCCAGCAGCACGCAGGGAAAGGGCTACGAGCAGTACTTC. It encodes CASSTQGKGYEQYF. This sequence joins TRBV7-6 and TRBJ2-7, with D perhaps matching TRBD1 (5 bases). Germline V gene lookup returns CDR1 SGHVS and CDR2 FNYEAQ. Trimming took off 5 bases at V and 3 bases at J, with 14 bases between the two ends. This CDR3 has 14 residues.

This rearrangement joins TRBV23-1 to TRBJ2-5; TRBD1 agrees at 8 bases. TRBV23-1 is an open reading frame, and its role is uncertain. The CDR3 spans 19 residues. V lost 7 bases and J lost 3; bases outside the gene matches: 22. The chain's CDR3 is CASIAPNGTGHPGKETQYF. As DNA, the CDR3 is TGCGCCAGCATCGCTCCTAATGGGACAGGCCATCCCGGGAAAGAGACCCAGTACTTC.

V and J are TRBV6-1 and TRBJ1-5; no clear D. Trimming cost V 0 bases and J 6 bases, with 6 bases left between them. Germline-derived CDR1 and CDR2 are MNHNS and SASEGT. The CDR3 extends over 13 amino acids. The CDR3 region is CASSEALSQPQHF. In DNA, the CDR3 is TGTGCCAGCAGTGAAGCTCTAAGTCAGCCCCAGCATTTT.

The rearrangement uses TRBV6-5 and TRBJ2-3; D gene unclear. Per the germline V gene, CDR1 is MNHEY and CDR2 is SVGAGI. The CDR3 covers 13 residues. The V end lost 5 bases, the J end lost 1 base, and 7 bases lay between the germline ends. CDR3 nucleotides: TGTGCCAGCAGTCCCTATGGCACAGATACGCAGTATTTT. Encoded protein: CASSPYGTDTQYF.

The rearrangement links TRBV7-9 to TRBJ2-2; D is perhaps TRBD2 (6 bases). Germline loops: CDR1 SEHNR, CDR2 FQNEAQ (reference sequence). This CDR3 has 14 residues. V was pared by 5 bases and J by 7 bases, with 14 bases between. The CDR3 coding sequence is TGTGCCAGCAGCCGGCGGAGGGCCGGCGGGGAGCTGTTTTTT. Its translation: CASSRRRAGGELFF.

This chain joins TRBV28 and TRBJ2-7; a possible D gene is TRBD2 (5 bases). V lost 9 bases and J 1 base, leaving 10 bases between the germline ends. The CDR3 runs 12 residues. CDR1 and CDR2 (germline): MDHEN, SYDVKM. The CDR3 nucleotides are TGTGCCAGTCGAGCGGAGTCCTACGAGCAGTACTTC. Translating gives CASRAESYEQYF.

The CDR3 DNA is TGTGCCTGGACGGACAGGGTCGACTATGGCTACACCTTC. Encoded protein: CAWTDRVDYGYTF. This rearrangement joins TRBV30 to TRBJ1-2; 8 nucleotides agree with TRBD1. The CDR3 sequence is 13 residues long. V lost 4 bases to trimming and J lost 3 bases; unmatched junction nucleotides: 4. The germline gives CDR1 GTSNPN, CDR2 SVGIG (reference sequence).

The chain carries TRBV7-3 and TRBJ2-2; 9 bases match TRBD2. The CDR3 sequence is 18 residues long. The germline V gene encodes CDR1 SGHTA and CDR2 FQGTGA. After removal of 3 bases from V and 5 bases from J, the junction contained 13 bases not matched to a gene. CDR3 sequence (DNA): TGTGCCAGCAGCTTGACCGGGGGGGTAGCGGGAGAGACCGGGGAGCTGTTTTTT. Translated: CASSLTGGVAGETGELFF.

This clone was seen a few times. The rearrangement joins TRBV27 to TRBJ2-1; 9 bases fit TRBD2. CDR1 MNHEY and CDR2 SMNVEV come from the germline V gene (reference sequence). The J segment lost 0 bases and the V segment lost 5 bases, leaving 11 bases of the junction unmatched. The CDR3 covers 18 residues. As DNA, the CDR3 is TGTGCCAGCAGTCCACGGACTAGCGCATACTTCTCCTACAATGAGCAGTTCTTC. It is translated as CASSPRTSAYFSYNEQFF.

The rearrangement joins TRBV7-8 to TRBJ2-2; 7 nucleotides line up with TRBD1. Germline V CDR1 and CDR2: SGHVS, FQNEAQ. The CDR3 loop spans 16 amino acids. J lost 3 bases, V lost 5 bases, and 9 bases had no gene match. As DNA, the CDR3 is TGTGCCAGCAGCCCTATCGGGACAGCGTACACCGGGGAGCTGTTTTTT. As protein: CASSPIGTAYTGELFF.

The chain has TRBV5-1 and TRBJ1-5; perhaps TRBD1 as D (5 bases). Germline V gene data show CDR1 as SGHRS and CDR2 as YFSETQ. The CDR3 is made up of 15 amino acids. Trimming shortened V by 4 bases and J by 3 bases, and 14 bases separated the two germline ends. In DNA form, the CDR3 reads TGCGCCAGCAGCCCGGGACGGGAGGTCAATCAGCCCCAGCATTTT. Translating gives CASSPGREVNQPQHF.

CDR3 in DNA: TGTGCCAGCAGCTCCCTGGGACAGGGGCAGCAGGCTTTCTTT. This codes for CASSSLGQGQQAFF. V and J are TRBV7-9 and TRBJ1-1; 10 nucleotides line up with TRBD1. The CDR3 is made up of 14 amino acids. Trimming removed 4 bases from V and 11 bases from J; junction bases left unmatched: 10. Germline V gene lookup returns CDR1 SEHNR and CDR2 FQNEAQ (reference sequence).

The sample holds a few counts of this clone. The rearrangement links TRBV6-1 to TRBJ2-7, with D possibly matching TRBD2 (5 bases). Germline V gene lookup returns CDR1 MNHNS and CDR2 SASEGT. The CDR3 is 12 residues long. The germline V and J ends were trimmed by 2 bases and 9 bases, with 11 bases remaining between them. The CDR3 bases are TGTGCCAGCAGTGAACCGGGATTTGGGCAGTACTTC. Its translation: CASSEPGFGQYF.

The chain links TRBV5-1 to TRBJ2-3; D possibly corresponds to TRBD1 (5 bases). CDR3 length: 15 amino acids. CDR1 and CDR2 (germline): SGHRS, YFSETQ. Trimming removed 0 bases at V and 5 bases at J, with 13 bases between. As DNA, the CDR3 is TGCGCCAGCAGCTTGGCGGGCAGGGCCGGAGATACGCAGTATTTT. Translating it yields CASSLAGRAGDTQYF.

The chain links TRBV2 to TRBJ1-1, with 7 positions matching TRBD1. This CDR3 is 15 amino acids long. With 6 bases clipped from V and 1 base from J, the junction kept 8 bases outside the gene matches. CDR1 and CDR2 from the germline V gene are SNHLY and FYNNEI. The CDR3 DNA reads TGTGCCAGCAGGAAGGGGACAGCCGAGAACACTGAAGCTTTCTTT. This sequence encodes CASRKGTAENTEAFF.